A single sample is the source of the 24 T cell receptor beta chains below, sequenced in a study of T cells after yellow fever vaccination. Each CDR3 protein gets one entry after TCRdb re-called the 5' RACE reads with MiXCR. This table holds about 220,000 distinct CDR3 sequences, 3% to 4% found once. Material: CD4+ T cells sorted from PBMCs, obtained 10 days after the yellow fever booster vaccination. All receptors derive from a man between 18 and 35 years old who received the YFV17D yellow fever vaccine.

This clonotype was detected ten times or more. The chain carries TRBV4-3 and TRBJ1-4; no definite D call. The V end was cut by 1 base, the J end by 4 bases, with 7 bases between. Germline CDR1 reads LGHNA; CDR2 reads YSLEER. This CDR3 region has 14 residues. In DNA form, the CDR3 reads TGCGCCAGCAGCCAAGCGCGGTTTAATGAAAAACTGTTTTTT. Encoded protein: CASSQARFNEKLFF.

This clonotype was seen many times. DNA for the CDR3: TGCAGTGCTAGTGCAACTAATGAAAAACTGTTTTTT. Protein sequence: CSASATNEKLFF. The rearrangement links TRBV20-1 to TRBJ1-4, with unresolved D. Germline CDR1 reads DFQATT; CDR2 reads SNEGSKA (reference sequence). V lost 3 bases and J 0 bases, leaving 2 bases between the germline ends. CDR3 size: 12 residues.

There are a few counts of this clonotype. J is TRBJ2-7 and V is TRBV20-1; 10 bases fit TRBD2. There are 14 residues in the CDR3. Germline CDR1 is DFQATT and CDR2 is SNEGSKA (reference sequence). Trimming at V came to 2 bases and at J to 2 bases, leaving 3 bases not matched to a gene. CDR3 sequence (DNA): TGCAGTGCTAGAAAAGCGGGGGGGCCCTACGAGCAGTACTTC. Residues: CSARKAGGPYEQYF.

Many counts were recorded for this clonotype. The chain recombines TRBV5-5 with TRBJ2-1; 7 bases map to TRBD2. The CDR3 is 14 residues long. Germline CDR1 and CDR2: SGHKS and YYEKEE (reference sequence). V lost 4 bases and J lost 3; bases outside the gene matches: 4. The DNA of the CDR3 is TGTGCCAGCAGCGGGGAGGGGTTCTACAATGAGCAGTTCTTC. The encoded protein is CASSGEGFYNEQFF. Full variable domain (rest looked up from reference TRBV5-5 and TRBJ2-1): DAGVTQSPTHLIKTRGQQVTLRCSPISGHKSVSWYQQVLGQGPQFIFQYYEKEERGRGNFPDRFSARQFPNYSSELNVNALLLGDSALYLCASSGEGFYNEQFFGPGTRLTVL.

Many counts were recorded for this clonotype. V and J are TRBV7-2 and TRBJ1-5, with D unclear. Germline-derived CDR1 and CDR2 are SGHTA and FQGNSA. The CDR3 runs 15 residues. Trimming left V 1 base short and J 5 bases short, with 12 bases between. CDR3 sequence reads: CASSLGGVSYQPQHF. CDR3 sequence (DNA): TGTGCCAGCAGCTTAGGCGGGGTCAGCTATCAGCCCCAGCATTTT.

This clonotype appeared many times. The rearrangement uses TRBV7-2 and TRBJ1-2; TRBD1 matches 8 bases. This CDR3 has 11 amino acids. The germline CDR1 and CDR2 sequences are SGHTA and FQGNSA. Written as DNA, the CDR3 is TGTGGGACAGGGAGTACCTATGGCTACACCTTC. Its translation is CGTGSTYGYTF. Together with reference TRBV7-2 and TRBJ1-2, the CDR3 gives the full variable domain: GAGVSQSPSNKVTEKGKDVELRCDPISGHTALYWYRQSLGQGLEFLIYFQGNSAPDKSGLPSDRFSAERTGGSVSTLTIQRTQQEDSAVYLCGTGSTYGYTFGSGTRLTVV.

This clonotype was seen more than once but under ten times. Here the CDR3 DNA reads TGTGCCAGCAGTTTACGGGGGAAGGAGACCCAGTACTTC. Protein: CASSLRGKETQYF. This chain connects TRBV12-3 or TRBV12-4 to TRBJ2-5; TRBD2 might be the D (6 bases). Trimming removed 2 bases at V and 5 bases at J, with 9 bases between. This CDR3 is 13 amino acids long.

This clonotype has ten or more counts. The rearrangement links TRBV7-2 to TRBJ2-3; 8 bases are shared with TRBD2. CDR1 and CDR2 from the germline V gene are SGHTA and FQGNSA. V was pared by 3 bases and J by 7 bases, with 18 bases of the junction left unmatched. The CDR3 covers 18 residues. The DNA for the CDR3 is TGTGCCAGCAGCTTTAACTTTTTCGGGGGGGCCAGTGGAAATACGCAGTATTTT. Translating it yields CASSFNFFGGASGNTQYF.

This clonotype was recorded many times. The V call is TRBV4-1, the J call TRBJ1-5; D possibly corresponds to TRBD1 (6 bases). The CDR3 spans 16 residues. Germline loops: CDR1 MGHRA, CDR2 YSYEKL. V lost 3 bases and J 1 base, leaving 13 bases between the germline ends. CDR3 DNA: TGCGCCAGCAGCCACCCTAGGGGGGGGAGCAATCAGCCCCAGCATTTT. Translation gives CASSHPRGGSNQPQHF.

This clonotype was counted many times. The chain combines TRBV29-1 with TRBJ2-3; either TRBD1 or TRBD2 may supply D (6 bases each). This CDR3 region has 14 residues. Germline loops: CDR1 SQVTM, CDR2 ANQGSEA. Trimming cost V 6 bases and J 6 bases, with 19 bases left between them. The CDR3 region has the DNA TGCAGCGTCACAGGGAGGCTGCGGCGGGATACGCAGTATTTT. Translation: CSVTGRLRRDTQYF.

This clonotype was counted only a few times. The rearrangement joins TRBV21-1 to TRBJ2-7; the table calls TRBD1, which could not be checked here. TRBV21-1 is annotated as a pseudogene. The CDR3 sequence is 14 residues long. CDR3 sequence: CASDLGQGDYEQYV. The CDR3 coding sequence is TGTGCCAGCGATCTGGGACAGGGCGACTACGAGCAGTACGTC.

This clonotype was seen only a few times. The V and J genes are TRBV25-1 and TRBJ2-2; D may be TRBD1 or TRBD2 (5 bases each). CDR1 is MGHDK, CDR2 SYGVNS, per germline. Deletions cut 6 bases from V and 7 bases from J, with 12 bases between. This CDR3 has 13 amino acids. CDR3 bases: TGTGCCAGCAGGACACCTGGGGGCGGGGAGCTGTTTTTT. The encoded protein is CASRTPGGGELFF.

In this sample, this clonotype turned up many times. The V gene is TRBV7-9, the J gene TRBJ1-1; D is undetermined. From germline, CDR1 is SEHNR and CDR2 FQNEAQ (reference sequence). The CDR3 sequence is 13 residues long. The germline V and J ends were trimmed by 2 bases and 0 bases, with 4 bases remaining between them. The CDR3 DNA is TGTGCCAGCAGCTTACGCCTGAACACTGAAGCTTTCTTT. Translating gives CASSLRLNTEAFF.

This clonotype was detected ten times or more. The chain employs TRBV9 and TRBJ2-1; perhaps TRBD2 as D (5 bases). The CDR3 has 15 amino acids. V lost 5 bases to trimming and J lost 7 bases, with 19 bases between them. The germline V gene has CDR1 SGDLS and CDR2 YYNGEE. CDR3 amino acids: CASSVGVLSANEQFF. The CDR3 DNA follows: TGTGCCAGCAGTGTCGGGGTTCTTTCGGCGAATGAGCAGTTCTTC.

This clonotype has a count of ten or more. This chain uses TRBV4-1 with TRBJ2-5, with D possibly TRBD2 on 6 matching bases. The CDR3 is 15 residues long. V was trimmed by 1 base and J by 7 bases, leaving 16 bases between them. The germline V gene has CDR1 MGHRA and CDR2 YSYEKL. CDR3 bases: TGCGCCAGCAGCCAAGCCGCACAATCGGGGGTGACCCAGTACTTC. Its protein product is CASSQAAQSGVTQYF.

The chain uses TRBV7-2 and TRBJ1-2, with TRBD1 as a possible D gene (6 bases). The CDR3 is made up of 15 amino acids. Trimming pared 2 bases from V and 3 bases from J, leaving 13 bases between. Germline loops: CDR1 SGHTA, CDR2 FQGNSA. CDR3 in amino acids: CASSLLRTVDYGYTF. CDR3 nucleotide sequence: TGTGCCAGCAGCTTACTACGGACAGTTGACTATGGCTACACCTTC.

This CDR3 reads CASSQTQTGGLGYTF. The CDR3 DNA follows: TGTGCCAGCAGCCAGACTCAGACAGGGGGATTGGGCTACACCTTC. The chain employs TRBV3-1 and TRBJ1-2; TRBD1 matches at 9 bases. The CDR3 runs 15 residues. The germline CDR1 and CDR2 sequences are LGHDT and YNNKEL (reference sequence). Unmatched junction bases numbered 10, after V lost 3 bases and J lost 8 bases.

This clonotype turned up a few times. The chain couples TRBV6-5 to TRBJ1-1; TRBD1 matches 7 bases. V trimming: 2 bases; J trimming: 1 base; junction bases outside the gene matches: 10. Germline V gene lookup returns CDR1 MNHEY and CDR2 SVGAGI. The CDR3 is made up of 17 amino acids. The CDR3 here is CASSYGVRDSSNTEAFF. In DNA form, the CDR3 reads TGTGCCAGCAGTTACGGAGTAAGGGACAGCTCGAACACTGAAGCTTTCTTT.

The chain has TRBV5-1 and TRBJ2-3; D remains ambiguous. Germline loops: CDR1 SGHRS, CDR2 YFSETQ. Between the trimmed V and J ends, which lost 2 bases and 0 bases, there was a span of 10 bases. The CDR3 runs to 15 residues. The CDR3 reads CASSLMAESTDTQYF. The DNA of the CDR3 is TGCGCCAGCAGCTTAATGGCAGAGAGCACAGATACGCAGTATTTT.

The rearrangement joins TRBV4-3 to TRBJ1-1; D is unresolved. CDR1 is LGHNA, CDR2 YSLEER, per germline. The V and J ends lost 0 bases and 11 bases respectively, with 13 bases between them. The CDR3 has 13 residues. As DNA, the CDR3 is TGCGCCAGCAGCCAAGAGATGGCTCGGAACGCTTTCTTT. It is translated as CASSQEMARNAFF.

This chain joins TRBV6-2 or TRBV6-3 and TRBJ2-7, with 7 bases lining up with TRBD1. With 4 bases clipped from V and 6 bases from J, the junction kept 3 bases outside the gene matches. This CDR3 comprises 12 residues. Germline V gives CDR1 MNHEY, CDR2 SVGEGT. The CDR3: CASSLQGREQYV. The CDR3 nucleotides are TGTGCCAGCAGTTTACAGGGGCGCGAGCAGTACGTC.

This clonotype was detected ten times or more. The J gene is TRBJ1-6, the V gene TRBV12-3 or TRBV12-4; 10 bases match TRBD1. Trimming removed 5 bases from V and 6 bases from J; junction bases left unmatched: 4. This CDR3 has 15 amino acids. The CDR3 loop reads CASSPRTGGNSPLHF. The DNA for the CDR3 is TGTGCCAGCAGTCCACGGACAGGGGGTAATTCACCCCTCCACTTT.

This clonotype was found many times. The V and J genes are TRBV5-5 and TRBJ2-3; D call uncertain. Trimming removed 1 base at V and 2 bases at J, with 14 bases between. Germline V gene lookup returns CDR1 SGHKS and CDR2 YYEKEE (reference sequence). The CDR3 is 16 residues long. As DNA, the CDR3 is TGTGCCAGCAGCTTGTCCGGATCCGCCTACACAGATACGCAGTATTTT. It encodes CASSLSGSAYTDTQYF.

There are many counts of this clonotype. The chain joins TRBV19 to TRBJ2-3, with D possibly being TRBD1 (5 bases). V lost 3 bases, J lost 0 bases, and 10 bases lay in between. The CDR3 length is 15 residues. Germline assignment: CDR1 LNHDA and CDR2 SQIVND (reference sequence). Written as DNA, the CDR3 is TGTGCCAGTAGTATCGAACAGGCTAGCACAGATACGCAGTATTTT. Encoded protein: CASSIEQASTDTQYF.